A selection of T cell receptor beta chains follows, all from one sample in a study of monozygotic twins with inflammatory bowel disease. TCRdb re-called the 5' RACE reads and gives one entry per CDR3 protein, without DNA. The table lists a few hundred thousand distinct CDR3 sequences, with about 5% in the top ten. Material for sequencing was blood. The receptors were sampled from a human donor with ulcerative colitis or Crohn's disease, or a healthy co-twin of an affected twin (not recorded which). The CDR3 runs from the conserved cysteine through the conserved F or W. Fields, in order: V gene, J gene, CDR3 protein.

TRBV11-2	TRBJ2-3	CASSSRGEDTQYF
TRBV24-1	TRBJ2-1	CATSDLRLAGGLGGNEQFF
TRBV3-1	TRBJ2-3	CASSQELIRSGTQYF
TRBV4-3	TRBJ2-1	CASSQDRRVRGNEQFF
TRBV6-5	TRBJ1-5	CASSSAGSNQPQHF
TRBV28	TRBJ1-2	CATVTGYGYTF
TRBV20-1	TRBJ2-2	CSARPGTRSGELFF
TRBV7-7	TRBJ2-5	CASSPLVVGETQYF
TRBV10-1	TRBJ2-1	CASSSTIAGSYNEQFF
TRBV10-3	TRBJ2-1	CATADGYDEQFF